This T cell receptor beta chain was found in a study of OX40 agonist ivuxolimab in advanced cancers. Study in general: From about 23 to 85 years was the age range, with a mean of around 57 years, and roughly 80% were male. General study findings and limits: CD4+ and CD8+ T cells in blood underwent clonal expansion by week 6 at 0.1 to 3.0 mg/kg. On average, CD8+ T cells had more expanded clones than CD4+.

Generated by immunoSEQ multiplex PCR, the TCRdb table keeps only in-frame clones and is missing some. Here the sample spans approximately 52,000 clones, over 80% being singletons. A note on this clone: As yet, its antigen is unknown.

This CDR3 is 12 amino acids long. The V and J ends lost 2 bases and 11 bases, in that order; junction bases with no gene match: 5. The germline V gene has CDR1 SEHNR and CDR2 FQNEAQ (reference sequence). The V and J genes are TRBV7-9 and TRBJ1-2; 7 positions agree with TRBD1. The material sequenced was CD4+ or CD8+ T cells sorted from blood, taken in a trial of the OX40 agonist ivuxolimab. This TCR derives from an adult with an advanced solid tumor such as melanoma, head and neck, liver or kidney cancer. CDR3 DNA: TGTGCCAGCAGCTTAAGAACAGGGGCATACACCTTC. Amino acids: CASSLRTGAYTF.